The clone carrying this TCR beta chain showed up just a few times. Its antigen is still unknown. The sample is drawn from a study of CD8 T cells in ankylosing spondylitis. Study results and limitations: There were earlier reports of some motif variants in reactive arthritis synovial fluid and blood. Clones linked to the disease showed a CD8+ phenotype. They occurred at relatively low frequencies in peripheral blood. Disease-linked clones reportedly concentrated significantly in matched ankylosing spondylitis synovial fluid. About 8 highly homologous variants made up a TCR beta motif, and this motif appeared characteristic of ankylosing spondylitis blood.

Scientists made TCR beta libraries using quantitative 5'-RACE with molecular barcodes. TCRdb reanalysed the 5' RACE reads using MiXCR and keeps one entry per CDR3 protein. The repertoire holds approximately 400,000 distinct CDR3 sequences, with about 25% as singletons. Between the trimmed V and J ends, which lost 7 bases and 1 base, there was a span of 13 bases. CDR1 is MNHNS, CDR2 SASEGT, per germline. The CDR3 length is 14 residues. Sequencing used blood, either unsorted or a sorted T cell fraction (not recorded which). The TCR was taken from a male donor with ankylosing spondylitis. The chain has TRBV6-1 and TRBJ1-2; D remains ambiguous. As DNA, the CDR3 is TGTGCCAGCACCCCCACCCAGGATAACTATGGCTACACCTTC. Amino acids: CASTPTQDNYGYTF.